The 5 T cell receptor beta chains below were found in one sample sequenced in a study of T cells in Graves' hyperthyroidism and ophthalmopathy. The CDR3 regions of TCR beta were amplified from RNA transcripts. HTBI primers were used for first-round RT-PCR of the TCR CDR3. MiXCR was run by TCRdb on the multiplex PCR reads, yielding one entry per CDR3 protein. The table has a few hundred thousand distinct CDR3 sequences, about 15% seen once. Sequenced input: blood. These receptors were collected from a woman under 40 with Graves' hyperthyroidism.

This clonotype was counted only a few times. V gene TRBV27 combines with J gene TRBJ2-2; the D call may be TRBD1 or TRBD2 (5 bases each). Germline CDR1 is MNHEY and CDR2 is SMNVEV (reference sequence). CDR3 length: 14 amino acids. The CDR3 DNA reads TGTGCTACCGGCGAGTTAGAGGGGACCGGGGAGCTGTTTTTT. As protein: CATGELEGTGELFF.

This clonotype was seen many times. The genes are TRBV7-9 and TRBJ2-7, with D tentatively TRBD2 (5 bases). Germline V CDR1 and CDR2: SEHNR, FQNEAQ (reference sequence). V was clipped by 5 bases and J by 3 bases, with 14 bases between them. The CDR3 has 14 residues. In DNA form, the CDR3 reads TGTGCCAGCAGCCCTCGGGCCGGGAACTACGAGCAGTACTTC. Protein sequence: CASSPRAGNYEQYF.

This clonotype came up many times. Here the CDR3 DNA reads TGTGCCAGCAGCCAAGAAGTGGGCTCCTACAATGAGCAGTTCTTC. This translates into CASSQEVGSYNEQFF. The V gene is TRBV4-2, the J gene TRBJ2-1; no clear D. This CDR3 comprises 15 residues. Between the trimmed V and J ends, which lost 0 bases and 0 bases, there was a span of 6 bases. From germline, CDR1 is LGHNA and CDR2 YNFKEQ.

This clonotype was observed many times. V and J are TRBV30 and TRBJ2-7, with 9 bases that match TRBD2. V lost 3 bases to trimming and J lost 3 bases; unmatched junction nucleotides: 9. Germline V gene data show CDR1 as GTSNPN and CDR2 as SVGIG (reference sequence). CDR3 length: 15 residues. Written as DNA, the CDR3 is TGTGCCTGGAGAGAACCGACTAGCGGACTCTACGAGCAGTACTTC. Residues: CAWREPTSGLYEQYF. Looking up the rest from reference TRBV30 and TRBJ2-7 gives the full variable domain: SQTIHQWPATLVQPVGSPLSLECTVEGTSNPNLYWYRQAAGRGLQLLFYSVGIGQISSEVPQNLSASRPQDRQFILSSKKLLLSDSGFYLCAWREPTSGLYEQYFGPGTRLTVT.

V and J are TRBV9 and TRBJ2-5, with TRBD2 matching over 10 bases. V lost 2 bases, J lost 4 bases, and 8 bases stayed unmatched. The germline V gene encodes CDR1 SGDLS and CDR2 YYNGEE. This CDR3 region has 16 residues. DNA for the CDR3: TGTGCCAGCAGCGTCGGAGGGACTAGCGTCGGAGAGACCCAGTACTTC. Protein: CASSVGGTSVGETQYF.